These T cell receptor beta chains were read from a single sample in a study of cytomegalovirus exposure and HLA in healthy donors. Profiling relied on immunoSEQ multiplex PCR, and the TCRdb table lists in-frame clones only, not all of them. This listing includes about 190,000 clones. The sequencing sample was made of PBMCs. The receptors were sampled from a man under 40 in good health and CMV-seronegative. Each CDR3 is given with its conserved first and last residue. The D gene is left open where the match is weak.

j_call,d_call,v_call,cdr3_aa,cdr3_nt
TRBJ1-4,TRBD1,TRBV18,CASSPADRGDEKLFF,TGTGCTAGCTCACCAGCGGACAGGGGGGATGAAAAACTGTTTTTT
TRBJ2-7,TRBD2,TRBV4-2,CASSLQSGLAGLSYEQYF,TGTGCCAGCAGCCTTCAATCGGGACTAGCGGGACTAAGCTACGAGCAGTACTTC
TRBJ1-3,.,TRBV10-2,CASSSRVYSGNTIYF,TGCGCCAGCAGTTCGAGGGTTTACAGTGGAAACACCATATATTTT
TRBJ1-3,.,TRBV2,CASSPGAGVGNTIYF,TGTGCCAGCAGTCCTGGGGCAGGGGTCGGAAACACCATATATTTT
TRBJ1-2,.,TRBV28,CASSSDGYTF,TGTGCCAGCAGTTCCGATGGCTACACCTTC
TRBJ2-1,.,TRBV27,CARTRPNEQFF,TGTGCCAGGACTAGGCCCAATGAGCAGTTCTTC
TRBJ1-2,TRBD1,TRBV5-1,CASSLDRGPYGYTF,TGCGCCAGCAGCTTGGACAGGGGGCCTTATGGCTACACCTTC
TRBJ1-3,TRBD1,TRBV9,CASSVAWGQLGNTIYF,TGTGCCAGCAGCGTAGCTTGGGGACAGCTTGGAAACACCATATATTTT
TRBJ2-7,.,TRBV27,CASSLGMYRAYEQYF,TGTGCCAGCAGTTTAGGGATGTACAGGGCCTACGAGCAGTACTTC
TRBJ1-2,TRBD1,TRBV6-5,CASRAPDRAYGYTF,TGTGCCAGCAGGGCCCCGGACAGGGCCTATGGCTACACCTTC
TRBJ1-6,.,TRBV2,CASSEQDYNSPLHF,TGTGCCAGCAGTGAACAGGATTATAATTCACCCCTCCACTTT
TRBJ1-2,.,TRBV20-1,CSAFSYGYTF,TGCAGTGCTTTCAGCTATGGCTACACCTTC
TRBJ2-6,TRBD1,TRBV7-8,CASTRTGGASGANVLTF,TGTGCCAGCACCCGGACAGGGGGCGCTTCTGGGGCCAACGTCCTGACTTTC
TRBJ2-7,TRBD1,TRBV4-2,CASSQDPFWQGATYEQYF,TGTGCCAGCAGCCAAGATCCTTTTTGGCAGGGGGCTACCTACGAGCAGTACTTC
TRBJ2-2,.,TRBV10-3,CAIREDGSTGELFF,TGTGCCATCAGGGAGGATGGGAGCACCGGGGAGCTGTTTTTT
TRBJ2-2,TRBD1,TRBV2,CASNGQGAGGELFF,TGTGCCAGCAACGGACAGGGGGCGGGCGGGGAGCTGTTTTTT
TRBJ2-7,TRBD1,TRBV28,CASSLGGQAHEQYF,TGTGCCAGCAGTTTAGGCGGACAGGCCCACGAGCAGTACTTC
TRBJ1-2,.,TRBV29-1,CSVEGNLRDGYGYTF,TGCAGCGTTGAAGGAAACCTCCGGGATGGCTATGGCTACACCTTC
TRBJ2-1,.,TRBV18,CASRERAGTSSYNEQFF,TGTGCCAGTCGTGAAAGGGCGGGAACCAGCTCCTACAATGAGCAGTTCTTC
TRBJ2-7,TRBD1,TRBV5-1,CASSPSGGSYEQYF,TGCGCCAGCAGTCCCTCAGGGGGCTCCTACGAGCAGTACTTC
TRBJ2-5,.,TRBV29-1,CSVSPSGGETQYF,TGCAGCGTTTCCCCCTCCGGGGGAGAGACCCAGTACTTC
TRBJ2-2,.,TRBV7-9,CASSLVVGTGELFF,TGTGCCAGCAGCTTAGTTGTCGGGACCGGGGAGCTGTTTTTT
TRBJ1-2,.,TRBV5-1,CASSLVQVGDGYTF,TGCGCCAGCAGCTTAGTACAGGTTGGGGATGGCTACACCTTC
TRBJ1-4,.,TRBV30,CAFNGLNEKLFF,TGTGCCTTTAATGGACTTAATGAAAAACTGTTTTTT
TRBJ2-1,.,TRBV7-9,CASSFSGNEQFF,TGTGCCAGCAGCTTCTCAGGGAATGAGCAGTTCTTC
TRBJ2-3,TRBD2,TRBV11-2,CASSLLAGGTDTQYF,TGTGCCAGCAGCTTATTAGCGGGAGGAACAGATACGCAGTATTTT
TRBJ2-7,TRBD1,TRBV6-5,CASSTLGQVDYEQYF,TGTGCCAGCAGTACCTTGGGACAGGTGGACTACGAGCAGTACTTC
TRBJ2-7,TRBD1,TRBV7-2,CASSTDRGSYEQYF,TGTGCCAGCAGCACAGACAGGGGGTCCTACGAGCAGTACTTC
TRBJ2-5,TRBD1,TRBV5-1,CASSYGTEQETQYF,TGCGCCAGCAGCTACGGGACAGAACAAGAGACCCAGTACTTC
TRBJ2-3,TRBD1,TRBV5-1,CASSLTGAVDYPSTDTQYF,TGCGCCAGCAGCCTGACAGGGGCGGTAGACTATCCTAGCACAGATACGCAGTATTTT
TRBJ2-5,.,TRBV5-1,CASSLVPSETQYF,TGCGCCAGCAGCTTGGTCCCGTCAGAGACCCAGTACTTC
TRBJ2-1,TRBD2,TRBV19,CASSVPSGGSYNEQFF,TGTGCCAGTAGTGTACCTAGCGGAGGATCCTACAATGAGCAGTTCTTC
TRBJ2-3,.,TRBV30,CAWRTDTDTQYF,TGTGCCTGGAGGACAGACACAGATACGCAGTATTTT
TRBJ2-7,TRBD2,TRBV5-1,CASSWETSGSPLYEQYF,TGCGCCAGCAGCTGGGAGACTAGCGGGAGCCCCCTCTACGAGCAGTACTTC
TRBJ2-2,TRBD1,TRBV25-1,CASSESRGRWTGELFF,TGTGCCAGCAGTGAATCGAGGGGGCGCTGGACCGGGGAGCTGTTTTTT
TRBJ1-1,.,TRBV18,CASSPPTGGNTEAFF,TGTGCCAGCTCACCCCCAACGGGAGGGAACACTGAAGCTTTCTTT
TRBJ1-1,.,TRBV7-3,CASSLNGQARAEAFF,TGTGCCAGCAGCTTAAATGGCCAGGCCCGCGCTGAAGCTTTCTTT
TRBJ2-3,.,TRBV5-4,CASSHTGNTQYF,TGTGCCAGCAGCCATACCGGGAATACGCAGTATTTT
TRBJ1-1,.,TRBV27,CASTPAARGEAFF,TGTGCCAGCACCCCTGCAGCCCGGGGTGAAGCTTTCTTT
TRBJ2-2,TRBD2,TRBV27,CASRVGLAGAGELFF,TGTGCCAGCAGGGTTGGACTAGCGGGCGCCGGGGAGCTGTTTTTT
TRBJ2-1,TRBD2,TRBV7-8,CASSVPGLAGGAYNEQFF,TGTGCCAGCAGCGTACCGGGACTAGCGGGGGGGGCCTACAATGAGCAGTTCTTC
TRBJ1-6,TRBD1,TRBV10-3,CAISRPGQGFNSPLHF,TGTGCCATCAGCAGACCGGGACAGGGGTTTAATTCACCCCTCCACTTT
TRBJ2-7,TRBD2,TRBV6-1,CASTPRGSGGNEQYF,TGTGCCAGCACCCCCCGAGGTAGCGGGGGAAACGAGCAGTACTTC
TRBJ1-3,.,TRBV11-3,CASSLDGRESGNTIYF,TGTGCCAGCAGCTTAGACGGGAGGGAATCTGGAAACACCATATATTTT
TRBJ2-7,.,TRBV7-8,CASSLEELSYEQYF,TGTGCCAGCAGCTTAGAAGAGCTTTCCTACGAGCAGTACTTC
TRBJ1-6,.,TRBV7-9,CASSYGKGLRDSPLHF,TGTGCCAGCAGCTACGGAAAGGGGTTAAGGGATTCACCCCTCCACTTT
TRBJ1-6,TRBD1,TRBV5-6,CASSLRPQGAGAPLHF,TGTGCCAGCAGCCTGAGACCACAGGGGGCTGGGGCACCCCTCCACTTT
TRBJ2-5,TRBD1,TRBV6-1,CASSATGQETQYF,TGTGCCAGCAGTGCGACAGGGCAGGAGACCCAGTACTTC
TRBJ2-7,TRBD1,TRBV2,CASSGTGTGSYEQYF,TGTGCCAGCAGTGGGACCGGGACAGGCTCCTACGAGCAGTACTTC
TRBJ1-2,TRBD1,TRBV6-5,CASSSPGQGNPYGYTF,TGTGCCAGCAGTTCACCTGGACAGGGTAACCCCTATGGCTACACCTTC
TRBJ1-3,TRBD1,TRBV7-9,CAIKTGSGNTIYF,TGTGCCATCAAGACAGGGTCAGGAAACACCATATATTTT
TRBJ1-1,.,TRBV5-1,CASSRATRTADTEAFF,TGCGCCAGCAGCCGAGCCACCCGGACAGCGGACACTGAAGCTTTCTTT
TRBJ1-2,TRBD1,TRBV28,CASSSPGQGVHGYTF,TGTGCCAGCAGTTCACCGGGACAGGGGGTACATGGCTACACCTTC